This T cell receptor beta chain derives from a study of identical twins. The V end lost 3 bases, the J end lost 0 bases, and 9 bases lay between the germline ends. CDR1 KGHSH and CDR2 LQKENI come from the germline V gene. CDR3 size: 16 residues. This clonotype occurred once. TCRdb analysed the 5' RACE reads with MiXCR anew, one entry per CDR3 protein. Of about 520,000 distinct CDR3 sequences detected, less than 25% appear once; the ten largest clones hold about 0.93%. The sample was also reused in another study, on T cells expressing NK-cell markers. This second study notes: Sequenced donors, eight in total, included seven who were HCMV-seropositive and one who was seronegative. NKG2C+ dominant clonotypes from 6 or 7 donors made up about 1.0-7.5% of CD8+ T cells. Where a handful of donors were concerned, these clonotypes also led the CD3+CD56-NKG2C+ fraction.

The rearrangement joins TRBV18 to TRBJ2-6; D remains ambiguous. Sequences were obtained from CD4+ T cells sorted from blood. The sequence was collected from a woman between 18 and 29 years old in good health. The CDR3 loop is CASSPMRSSGANVLTF. In nucleotides, the CDR3 is TGTGCCAGCTCACCTATGCGGAGCTCTGGGGCCAACGTCCTGACTTTC.